The rows below give T cell receptor beta chains drawn from one sample of a study of T-cell reconstitution after alpha-beta-depleted transplantation in children. TCRdb recomputed calls from the PCR reads with MiXCR, one row per CDR3 protein. Counted here are roughly 100,000 distinct CDR3 sequences, 6% to 9% occurring once; the ten biggest clones make up roughly 15%. This specimen was PBMCs, taken before TCRalphabeta/CD19-depleted stem cell transplant. Source of these receptors: a boy aged 2-15 years with acute lymphoblastic leukemia, due to receive a stem cell transplant. CDR3s include the opening cysteine and the closing phenylalanine or tryptophan.

j_call: TRBJ1-2; v_call: TRBV11-3; cdr3_aa: CASSHFPGGAKGNYGYTF
j_call: TRBJ1-6; v_call: TRBV20-1; cdr3_aa: CSPRAVGSPLHF
j_call: TRBJ2-4; v_call: TRBV18; cdr3_aa: CASSPSLRDIEKIQYF
j_call: TRBJ2-7; v_call: TRBV20-1; cdr3_aa: CSARAELLYEQYF
j_call: TRBJ2-1; v_call: TRBV5-6; cdr3_aa: CASSPEGGHNEQFF
j_call: TRBJ2-3; v_call: TRBV12-3/TRBV12-4; cdr3_aa: CASSGGTDTQYF
j_call: TRBJ1-1; v_call: TRBV2; cdr3_aa: CASSPGTGYTEAFF
j_call: TRBJ2-7; v_call: TRBV7-7; cdr3_aa: CASSFSRDGDYEQYF
j_call: TRBJ2-7; v_call: TRBV3-1; cdr3_aa: CASSPSRAGSEQYF
j_call: TRBJ1-2; v_call: TRBV7-2; cdr3_aa: CASSLGGESDGYTF
j_call: TRBJ1-1; v_call: TRBV5-1; cdr3_aa: CASTSDRPPDTEAFF
j_call: TRBJ1-2; v_call: TRBV6-5; cdr3_aa: CASRAGRGVYGYTF
j_call: TRBJ1-5; v_call: TRBV28; cdr3_aa: CASSPQSQPQHF
j_call: TRBJ1-2; v_call: TRBV5-1; cdr3_aa: CASSLGGSTNYGYTF
j_call: TRBJ1-5; v_call: TRBV20-1; cdr3_aa: CSAERAGGGGVGQPQHF
j_call: TRBJ2-3; v_call: TRBV28; cdr3_aa: CASSLQGARADTQYF
j_call: TRBJ2-5; v_call: TRBV5-1; cdr3_aa: CASSLAVAGGLRETQYF
j_call: TRBJ2-2; v_call: TRBV23-1; cdr3_aa: CASSQRATGELFF
j_call: TRBJ2-3; v_call: TRBV21-1; cdr3_aa: CASCSDRFPDTQYF
j_call: TRBJ1-1; v_call: TRBV6-1; cdr3_aa: CASSDAPFWAMNTEAFF
j_call: TRBJ2-1; v_call: TRBV29-1; cdr3_aa: CSVDRGPNSYNEQFF
j_call: TRBJ2-2; v_call: TRBV5-4; cdr3_aa: CASSSKRDTGELFF
j_call: TRBJ2-2; v_call: TRBV6-2/TRBV6-3; cdr3_aa: CALQAGGRDTGELFF
j_call: TRBJ2-1; v_call: TRBV20-1; cdr3_aa: CSAREGGREQFF
j_call: TRBJ1-1; v_call: TRBV6-2/TRBV6-3; cdr3_aa: CASSYSNTEAFF
j_call: TRBJ2-3; v_call: TRBV2; cdr3_aa: CASYSGEKTQYF